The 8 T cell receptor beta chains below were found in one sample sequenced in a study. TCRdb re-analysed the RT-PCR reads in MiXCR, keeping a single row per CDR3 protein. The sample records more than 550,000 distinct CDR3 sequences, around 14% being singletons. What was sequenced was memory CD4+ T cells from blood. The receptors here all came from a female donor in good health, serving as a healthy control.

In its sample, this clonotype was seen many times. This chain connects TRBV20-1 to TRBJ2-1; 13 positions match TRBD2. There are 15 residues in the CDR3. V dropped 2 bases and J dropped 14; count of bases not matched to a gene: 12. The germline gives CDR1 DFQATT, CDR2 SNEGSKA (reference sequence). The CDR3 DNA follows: TGCAGTGCTAGAAGAACGGGACTAGCGGGACCGAGGGAGTTCTTC. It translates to CSARRTGLAGPREFF.

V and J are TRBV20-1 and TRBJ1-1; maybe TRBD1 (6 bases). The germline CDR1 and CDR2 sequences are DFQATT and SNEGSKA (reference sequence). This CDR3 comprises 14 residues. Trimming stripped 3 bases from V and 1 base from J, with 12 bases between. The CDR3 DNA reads TGCAGTGCTAGTATACCACAGGGGAACACTGAAGCTTTCTTT. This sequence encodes CSASIPQGNTEAFF.

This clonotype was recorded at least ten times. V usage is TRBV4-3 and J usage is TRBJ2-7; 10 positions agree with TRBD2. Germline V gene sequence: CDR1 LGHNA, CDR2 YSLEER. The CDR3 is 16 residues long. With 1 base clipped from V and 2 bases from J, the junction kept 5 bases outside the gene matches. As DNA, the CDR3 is TGCGCCAGCAGCCAAGGGCTAGCGGGAGCCCCCTACGAGCAGTACTTC. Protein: CASSQGLAGAPYEQYF.

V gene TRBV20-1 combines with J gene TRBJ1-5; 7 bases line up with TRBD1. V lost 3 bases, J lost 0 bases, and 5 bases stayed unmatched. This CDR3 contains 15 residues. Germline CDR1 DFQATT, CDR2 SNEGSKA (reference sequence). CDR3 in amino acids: CSARVGTVSNQPQHF. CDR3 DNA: TGCAGTGCTAGGGTGGGGACAGTTAGCAATCAGCCCCAGCATTTT.

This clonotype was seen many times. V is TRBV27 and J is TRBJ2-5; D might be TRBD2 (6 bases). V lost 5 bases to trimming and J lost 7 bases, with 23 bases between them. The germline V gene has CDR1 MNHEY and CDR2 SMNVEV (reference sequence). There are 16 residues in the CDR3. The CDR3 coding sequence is TGTGCCAGCAGTCCCACATATAAACGACGGGGAGGGACCCAGTACTTC. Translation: CASSPTYKRRGGTQYF.

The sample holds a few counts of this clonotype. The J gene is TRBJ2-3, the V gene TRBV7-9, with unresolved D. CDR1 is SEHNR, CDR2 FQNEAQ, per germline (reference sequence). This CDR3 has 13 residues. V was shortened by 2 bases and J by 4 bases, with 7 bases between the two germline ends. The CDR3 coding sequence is TGTGCCAGCAGCTTAATAAGGTCAGATACGCAGTATTTT. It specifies CASSLIRSDTQYF.

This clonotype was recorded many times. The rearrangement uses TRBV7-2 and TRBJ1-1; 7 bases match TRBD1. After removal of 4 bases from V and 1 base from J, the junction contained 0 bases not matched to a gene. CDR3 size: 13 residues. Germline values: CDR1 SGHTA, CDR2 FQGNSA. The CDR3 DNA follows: TGTGCCAGCAGCTGGACAGGGAACACTGAAGCTTTCTTT. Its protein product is CASSWTGNTEAFF.

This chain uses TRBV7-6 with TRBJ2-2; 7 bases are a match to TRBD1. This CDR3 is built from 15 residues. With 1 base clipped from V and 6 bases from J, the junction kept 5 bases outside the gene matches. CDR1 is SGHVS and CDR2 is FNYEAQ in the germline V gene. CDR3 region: CASSLVGDRAGELFF. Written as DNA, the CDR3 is TGTGCCAGCAGCTTAGTTGGGGACAGAGCCGGGGAGCTGTTTTTT.